Reported below is one T cell receptor (beta chain). What it binds is not known. The data were taken from a study of cytomegalovirus exposure and HLA in healthy donors. Study findings and constraints: Cytomegalovirus association was listed for approximately 150 TCR beta chains. In an earlier analysis, about 90% or about 30%: the productive usage of most TCR beta V segments.

The PCR made use of 60 Vbeta and 13 Jbeta primers. Clones were read by immunoSEQ multiplex PCR, and TCRdb kept only the in-frame ones, dropping some. The sample lists 100,000 to 150,000 clones, around 80% occurring once. The CDR3 runs to 14 residues. Trimming pared 4 bases from V and 0 bases from J, leaving 9 bases between. The germline V gene has CDR1 SGHDN and CDR2 FVKESK. Sequences were obtained from PBMCs. This clonotype originated in a female donor in good health and CMV-seronegative. The chain has TRBV14 and TRBJ1-2; no clear D. The DNA of the CDR3 is TGTGCCAGCAGCCGGGCAGGTGCTAACTATGGCTACACCTTC. Protein product: CASSRAGANYGYTF.